The 20 T cell receptor beta chains below were found in one sample sequenced in a study of blood T cell repertoires in COVID-19. TCRdb keeps only in-frame clones here, not all; method: immunoSEQ multiplex PCR. The sample includes approximately 75,000 clones, roughly 90% seen only once; the top ten take less than 9%. What was sequenced was peripheral blood. These receptors were collected from a human donor in a cohort sampled during active COVID-19.

The chain uses TRBV11-3 and TRBJ2-1; 8 nucleotides align to TRBD2. This CDR3 region has 13 residues. With 4 bases clipped from V and 9 bases from J, the junction kept 5 bases outside the gene matches. Germline V CDR1 and CDR2: SGHNT, YENEEA. The CDR3 spells CASSSTGGTEQFF. In DNA form, the CDR3 reads TGTGCCAGCAGCTCAACGGGGGGGACTGAGCAGTTCTTC.

The CDR3 bases are TGTGCCAGCAGCCTGGGACAGACTAATGAAAAACTGTTTTTT. This sequence encodes CASSLGQTNEKLFF. The chain has TRBV28 and TRBJ1-4; 7 positions agree with TRBD1. The germline gives CDR1 MDHEN, CDR2 SYDVKM. V shed 6 bases, J shed 2 bases, and the junction held 3 bases outside the gene matches. The CDR3 sequence is 14 residues long. Supplemented by reference TRBV28 and TRBJ1-4, the full variable domain reads DVKVTQSSRYLVKRTGEKVFLECVQDMDHENMFWYRQDPGLGLRLIYFSYDVKMKEKGDIPEGYSVSREKKERFSLILESASTNQTSMYLCASSLGQTNEKLFFGSGTQLSVL.

The chain links TRBV19 to TRBJ2-2; D uncertain. Germline V CDR1 and CDR2: LNHDA, SQIVND (reference sequence). The CDR3 is 15 amino acids. V lost 1 base and J 6 bases, leaving 12 bases between the germline ends. Here the CDR3 reads CASSIGAAYAGELFF. The CDR3 coding sequence is TGTGCCAGTAGTATAGGGGCAGCTTACGCCGGGGAGCTGTTTTTT.

The chain is built from TRBV3-1 (or the pseudogene TRBV3-2) and TRBJ2-1, with 9 bases fitting TRBD2. The germline CDR1 and CDR2 sequences are LGHDT and YNNKEL (reference sequence). The CDR3 runs 15 residues. The ends lost 6 bases at V and 5 bases at J; junction bases unmatched: 8. The CDR3 DNA reads TGTGCCAGCAGGCCCCGCGGGAGGGGCGACAATGAGCAGTTCTTC. This gives the protein CASRPRGRGDNEQFF.

V and J are TRBV28 and TRBJ1-5; TRBD1 agrees at 9 bases. The CDR3 loop spans 13 amino acids. Germline lookup yields CDR1 MDHEN and CDR2 SYDVKM. Trimming took 6 bases from V and 4 from J; bases not matched to a gene: 1. CDR3 loop: CASRGQGNQPQHF. CDR3 in DNA: TGTGCCAGCAGGGGACAGGGTAATCAGCCCCAGCATTTT.

This chain uses TRBV5-1 with TRBJ2-3; a weak D match, TRBD2 (6 bases). The CDR3 extends over 15 amino acids. Looked up from germline, CDR1 is SGHRS and CDR2 is YFSETQ. Between the trimmed V and J ends, which lost 2 bases and 4 bases, there was a span of 14 bases. This chain's CDR3 is CASSFSEGSADTQYF. DNA for the CDR3: TGCGCCAGCAGCTTTTCGGAGGGGAGTGCAGATACGCAGTATTTT.

The chain employs TRBV5-4 and TRBJ1-2; maybe TRBD1 (6 bases). Trimming took 0 bases from V and 2 from J, leaving 8 bases between them. Germline CDR1 reads SGHNT; CDR2 reads YYREEE (reference sequence). This CDR3 is built from 14 residues. In DNA, the CDR3 is TGTGCCAGCAGCTTGGGGACAGCAAACTATGGCTACACCTTC. Protein product: CASSLGTANYGYTF.

This clone was seen only once. V gene TRBV6-6 combines with J gene TRBJ2-7; no firm D call. The V gene's germline CDR1 is MNHNY and CDR2 SVGAGI (reference sequence). The CDR3 consists of 12 residues. V lost 4 bases, J lost 3 bases, and 7 bases lay in between. The CDR3 is CASSSSYYEQYF. The CDR3 DNA reads TGTGCCAGCAGTTCCTCCTACTACGAGCAGTACTTC.

The V and J genes are TRBV10-1 and TRBJ2-2, with 9 positions matching TRBD1. CDR3 length: 16 residues. From germline, CDR1 is WNHNN and CDR2 SYGVQD (reference sequence). J gave up 0 bases and V 6 bases, and 5 bases lay outside the gene matches. The CDR3 DNA follows: TGCGCCAGCAGCCAGGACAGGGGCACGAACACCGGGGAGCTGTTTTTT. This translates into CASSQDRGTNTGELFF.

The chain has TRBV12-3 or TRBV12-4 and TRBJ2-2, with D tentatively TRBD2 (5 bases). V was trimmed by 4 bases and J by 7 bases, leaving 10 bases between them. The CDR3 sequence is 13 residues long. CDR3 sequence reads: CASSSLGGGELFF. CDR3 nucleotide sequence: TGTGCCAGCAGTTCCCTAGGAGGCGGGGAGCTGTTTTTT.

The CDR3 DNA reads as TGTGCCAGCAGTTTACTTCAGGCGATAAACACCGGGGAGCTGTTTTTT. Translating it yields CASSLLQAINTGELFF. The V call is TRBV28, the J call TRBJ2-2; D is unclear. Germline V gene lookup returns CDR1 MDHEN and CDR2 SYDVKM. The CDR3 length is 16 residues. Trimming removed 2 bases from V and 2 bases from J, with 12 bases in between. The whole variable domain, remainder taken from reference TRBV28 and TRBJ2-2, is DVKVTQSSRYLVKRTGEKVFLECVQDMDHENMFWYRQDPGLGLRLIYFSYDVKMKEKGDIPEGYSVSREKKERFSLILESASTNQTSMYLCASSLLQAINTGELFFGEGSRLTVL.

This clone was detected once. The rearrangement links TRBV7-8 to TRBJ2-1; TRBD1 agrees at 7 bases. The germline V gene encodes CDR1 SGHVS and CDR2 FQNEAQ. This CDR3 contains 15 residues. The junction had 10 bases not matched to a gene; V was cut back by 5 bases and J by 6 bases. CDR3 residues: CASSHSDRLRNEQFF. The CDR3 DNA is TGTGCCAGCAGCCATTCGGACAGGTTGCGCAATGAGCAGTTCTTC. The variable domain in full, with the rest retrieved from reference TRBV7-8 and TRBJ2-1, is GAGVSQSPRYKVAKRGQDVALRCDPISGHVSLFWYQQALGQGPEFLTYFQNEAQLDKSGLPSDRFFAERPEGSVSTLKIQRTQQEDSAVYLCASSHSDRLRNEQFFGPGTRLTVL.

Notes on this clone: The same CDR3 also results from other DNA sequences found in this sample. The chain recombines TRBV29-1 with TRBJ1-5; 7 positions agree with TRBD1. Germline lookup yields CDR1 SQVTM and CDR2 ANQGSEA. The junction had 4 bases not matched to a gene; V was cut back by 5 bases and J by 3 bases. The CDR3 has 13 amino acids. This CDR3 is CSVSTGVNQPQHF. As DNA, the CDR3 is TGCAGCGTTAGCACAGGGGTCAATCAGCCCCAGCATTTT. The entire variable domain, with the rest obtained from reference TRBV29-1 and TRBJ1-5, is as follows: SAVISQKPSRDICQRGTSLTIQCQVDSQVTMMFWYRQQPGQSLTLIATANQGSEATYESGFVIDKFPISRPNLTFSTLTVSNMSPEDSSIYLCSVSTGVNQPQHFGDGTRLSIL.

The chain links TRBV28 to TRBJ1-3; 7 bases fit TRBD1. Germline CDR1 and CDR2: MDHEN and SYDVKM. This CDR3 has 17 amino acids. The junction had 11 bases not matched to a gene; V was cut back by 5 bases and J by 1 base. CDR3 sequence: CASSPRTARGSGNTIYF. CDR3 bases: TGTGCCAGCAGTCCTCGGACGGCCAGGGGGTCTGGAAACACCATATATTTT. The whole variable domain, filled in from reference TRBV28 and TRBJ1-3, reads DVKVTQSSRYLVKRTGEKVFLECVQDMDHENMFWYRQDPGLGLRLIYFSYDVKMKEKGDIPEGYSVSREKKERFSLILESASTNQTSMYLCASSPRTARGSGNTIYFGEGSWLTVV.

The chain employs TRBV5-1 and TRBJ1-2; D might be TRBD1 (6 bases). Trimming took 8 bases from V and 7 from J, leaving 18 bases between them. Germline assignment: CDR1 SGHRS and CDR2 YFSETQ. The CDR3 totals 13 residues. The DNA for the CDR3 is TGCGCCAGTGCCTTACTACAGGGTTTTGGCTACACCTTC. As protein: CASALLQGFGYTF.

J is TRBJ2-3 and V is TRBV27; possibly TRBD1 for D (7 bases). This CDR3 is 18 amino acids long. The V end lost 3 bases, the J end lost 3 bases, and 22 bases lay between the germline ends. CDR1 and CDR2 (germline): MNHEY, SMNVEV (reference sequence). CDR3 DNA: TGTGCCAGCAGTTTCTTCGCAGGGGGTATAGGGGGGACAGATACGCAGTATTTT. Translation: CASSFFAGGIGGTDTQYF.

V and J are TRBV6-2 or TRBV6-3 and TRBJ2-7; D unclear. V gave up 6 bases and J gave up 1 base, with 13 bases separating them. The CDR3 spans 14 residues. Germline-derived CDR1 and CDR2 are MNHEY and SVGEGT. Here the CDR3 reads CASSNFDGSYEQYF. The CDR3 nucleotides are TGTGCCAGCAGCAACTTTGATGGTTCCTACGAGCAGTACTTC.

The V and J genes are TRBV16 and TRBJ1-5, with D possibly matching TRBD1 (5 bases). This CDR3 region has 15 residues. Looked up from germline, CDR1 is KGHSY and CDR2 is FQNENV. V lost 0 bases and J lost 3, with 9 bases in between. CDR3 residues: CASSQSSGNNQPQHF. The CDR3, as DNA: TGTGCCAGCAGCCAATCGTCAGGGAACAATCAGCCCCAGCATTTT.

In DNA, the CDR3 is TGTGCCACCTCAAACTCCGGCCGGGGTGCTGGGGCCAACGTCCTGACTTTC. This codes for CATSNSGRGAGANVLTF. This chain connects TRBV5-4 to TRBJ2-6; possibly TRBD2 for D (5 bases). In germline, CDR1 is SGHNT, CDR2 YYREEE (reference sequence). This CDR3 contains 17 residues. Between the trimmed V and J ends, which lost 9 bases and 2 bases, there was a span of 21 bases.

The chain uses TRBV15 and TRBJ1-1; D is perhaps TRBD1 (5 bases). Deletions cut 0 bases from V and 6 bases from J, with 20 bases between. Germline V CDR1 and CDR2: LNHNV, YYDKDF (reference sequence). The CDR3 runs 17 residues. The CDR3 DNA sequence: TGTGCCACCAGCAGAGATCCCTACAGGAATTCCCTCGCTGAAGCTTTCTTT. Translating gives CATSRDPYRNSLAEAFF.